The present TCR beta chain was sequenced within a study of control samples from healthy donors and cancer patients. Assay used: immunoSEQ multiplex PCR; TCRdb lists only in-frame clones, some missing. The sample comprises over 50,000 clones, roughly 95% of which are singletons, and roughly 1.1% rests with the top ten. Germline loops: CDR1 SGHTA, CDR2 FQGNSA. The CDR3 contains 15 residues. V was cut by 5 bases and J by 5 bases, with 16 bases left in between. Sample: blood. The TCR sequence derives from a woman under 30 in good health. The chain links TRBV7-2 to TRBJ2-1; D uncertain. The DNA of the CDR3 is TGTGCCAGCAGCATGGGCCTTGTGATTAACAATGAGCAGTTCTTC. This translates into CASSMGLVINNEQFF.